The T cell receptor (beta chain) under discussion was sequenced for a study of graft-versus-host responses after intestinal transplantation (TCRdb year 2021). About the study as a whole: Multivisceral, liver-intestinal, or isolated intestinal transplants were received by the recipients. Every recipient was given anti-thymocyte globulin induction, followed by around three years of maintenance tacrolimus and steroids. Bulk TCR-beta CDR3 sequencing was used to track graft-versus-host and host-versus-graft alloreactive T cell clones in the graft, circulation and bone marrow after intestinal transplantation. Alloreactive clones were identified by sequencing pre-transplant mixed lymphocyte reaction products and comparing these products with unstimulated pre-transplant donor and recipient T cells. Of the 20 to 25 intestinal transplant recipients enrolled in the cohort, one of whom was a retransplant, 3 patients without pretransplant specimens were excluded. Donor T cell macrochimerism was defined as a peak of at least 4% donor T cells among recipient peripheral blood mononuclear cells. Rather than going through the commercial service, samples from a few later patients were sequenced in-house on an Illumina MiSeq and processed with MiXCR.

Trimming takes 2 bases from V and 5 bases from J, and the germline ends sit 10 bases apart. Per the germline V gene, MDHEN is the CDR1 and SYDVKM is the CDR2. Including cysteine and phenylalanine, the CDR3 has 13 amino acids. The read is trimmed to its CDR3 DNA, 39 bases read in frame from base 1. To prepare the library, the immunoSEQ multiplex PCR assay was applied. Adaptive Biotechnologies carried out high-throughput TCR-beta CDR3 sequencing of genomic DNA for most patients. The published analysis was carried out like this. Adaptive's ImmunoSEQ software was the source of the TCR sequencing data for roughly 19 patients, while a few other patients were processed with MiXCR and VDJtools. CDR3 nucleotide sequences shared between donor and recipient were removed because their origin could not be assigned. To count as alloreactive, a clone needed at least 2-fold expansion over unstimulated cells and a minimum CFSE-low frequency of 0.002% (template counts) or 0.001% (read counts). Clones detected in sequenced pre-transplant spleen, lymph node, or MLR CFSE-low populations of the donor or recipient were defined as mappable. The cumulative frequency of alloreactive clones was calculated as a percentage of all sequences, weighted by copy number. TCRdb carries this immuneACCESS record with in-frame sequences only. Its versions omit some clonotypes, under half of them owing to an unresolved V gene in the studies checked, with the rest unexplained. From that table come the V and J calls and clone size; the DNA was used to work out D and trimming. This sample comprises about 6,400 clones, about 83% of them detected only once. The top ten clones comprise approximately 8% of the sample.

As for this clone: What antigen it recognizes has not been identified. Base qualities are not recorded, but no much larger clone differs from it by a single base.

To isolate intraepithelial and lamina propria lymphocytes from graft specimens, dithiothreitol, EDTA incubations and collagenase D digestion were used. Bulk TCR-beta sequencing was performed on serial intestinal graft biopsy specimens collected as late as 600 days after transplant. The paper's findings and limits, for the study overall: The relatively low number and heterogeneity of intestinal transplant patients limited the conclusions. Early after transplant, peak levels of circulating GvH clones were found to be associated with declines in HvG clones. In the allografts of patients with donor T cell macrochimerism, GvH to HvG T cell clonal ratios were high. GvH clones turned up in recipient bone marrow, with some appearing earlier in ileal mucosa or blood, a pattern consistent with an intestinal mucosal origin.

The TCR sequence derives from a human patient who received an intestinal transplant, so some T cells may come from the graft donor. The chain was built from TRBV28 and TRBJ2-7; TRBD2 is perhaps the D gene, given 5 matching bases. The sequencing here drew on ileum tissue, taken nearly 310 days after intestinal transplant. The CDR3 reads CASSLPQTNEQYF. The bases are TGTGCCAGCAGTTTACCCCAGACTAACGAGCAGTACTTC.